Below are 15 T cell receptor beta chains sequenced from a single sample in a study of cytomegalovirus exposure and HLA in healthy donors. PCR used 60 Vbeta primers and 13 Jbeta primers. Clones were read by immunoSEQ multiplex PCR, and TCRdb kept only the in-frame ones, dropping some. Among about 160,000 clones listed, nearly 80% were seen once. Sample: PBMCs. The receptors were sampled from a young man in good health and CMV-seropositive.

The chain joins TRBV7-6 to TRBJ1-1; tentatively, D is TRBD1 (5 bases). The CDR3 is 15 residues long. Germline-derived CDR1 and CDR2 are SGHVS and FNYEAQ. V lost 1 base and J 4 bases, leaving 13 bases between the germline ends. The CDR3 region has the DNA TGTGCCAGCAGCTTAGAGAGTAGGGGAAGCACTGAAGCTTTCTTT. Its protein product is CASSLESRGSTEAFF.

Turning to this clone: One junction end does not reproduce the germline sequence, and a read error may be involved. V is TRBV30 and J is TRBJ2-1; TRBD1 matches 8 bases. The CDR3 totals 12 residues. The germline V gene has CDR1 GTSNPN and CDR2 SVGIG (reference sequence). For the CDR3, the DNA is TGTGCCTGGAGTGTACGACAGGGGTGCGTTCTCTTC. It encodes CAWSVRQGCVLF.

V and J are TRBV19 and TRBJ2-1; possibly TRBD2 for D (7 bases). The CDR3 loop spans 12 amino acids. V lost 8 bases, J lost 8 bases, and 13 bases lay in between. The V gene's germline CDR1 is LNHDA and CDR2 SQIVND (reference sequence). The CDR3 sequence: CASVGGADEQFF. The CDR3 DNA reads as TGTGCCAGTGTAGGGGGGGCCGATGAGCAGTTCTTC. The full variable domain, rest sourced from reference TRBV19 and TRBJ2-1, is DGGITQSPKYLFRKEGQNVTLSCEQNLNHDAMYWYRQDPGQGLRLIYYSQIVNDFQKGDIAEGYSVSREKKESFPLTVTSAQKNPTAFYLCASVGGADEQFFGPGTRLTVL.

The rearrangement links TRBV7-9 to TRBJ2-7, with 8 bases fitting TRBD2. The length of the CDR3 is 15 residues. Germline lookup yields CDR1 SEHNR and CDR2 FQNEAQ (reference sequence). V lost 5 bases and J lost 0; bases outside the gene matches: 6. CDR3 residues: CASSRGGRSSYEQYF. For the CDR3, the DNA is TGTGCCAGCAGCCGCGGGGGGCGCAGCTCCTACGAGCAGTACTTC.

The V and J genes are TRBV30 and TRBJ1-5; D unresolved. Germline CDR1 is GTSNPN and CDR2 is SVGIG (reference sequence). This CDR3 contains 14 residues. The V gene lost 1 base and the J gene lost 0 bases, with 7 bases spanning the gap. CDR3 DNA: TGTGCCTGGAGTGGTCAATTTAGCAATCAGCCCCAGCATTTT. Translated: CAWSGQFSNQPQHF.

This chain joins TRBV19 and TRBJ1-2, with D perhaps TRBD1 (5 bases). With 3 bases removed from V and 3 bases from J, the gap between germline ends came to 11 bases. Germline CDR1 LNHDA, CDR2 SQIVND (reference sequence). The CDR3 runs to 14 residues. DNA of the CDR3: TGTGCCAGTAGTATCTATGACAGCCACTATGGCTACACCTTC. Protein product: CASSIYDSHYGYTF.

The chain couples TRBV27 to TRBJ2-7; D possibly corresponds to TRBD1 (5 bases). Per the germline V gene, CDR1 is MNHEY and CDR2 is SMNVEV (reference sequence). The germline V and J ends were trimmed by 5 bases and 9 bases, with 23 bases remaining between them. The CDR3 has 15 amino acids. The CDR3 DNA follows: TGTGCCAGCAGTCCCCGGACAAGAAGTGTTGCTGCGCAGTACTTC. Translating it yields CASSPRTRSVAAQYF.

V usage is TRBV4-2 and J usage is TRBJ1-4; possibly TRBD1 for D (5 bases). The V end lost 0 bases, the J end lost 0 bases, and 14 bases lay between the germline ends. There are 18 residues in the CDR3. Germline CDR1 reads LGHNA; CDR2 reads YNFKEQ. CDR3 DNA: TGTGCCAGCAGCCAAGATCACTTGGGGGGTGCAACTAATGAAAAACTGTTTTTT. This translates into CASSQDHLGGATNEKLFF.

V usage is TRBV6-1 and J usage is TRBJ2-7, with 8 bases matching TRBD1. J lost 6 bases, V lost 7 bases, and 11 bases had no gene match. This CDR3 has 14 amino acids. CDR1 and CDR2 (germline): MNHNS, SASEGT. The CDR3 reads CASTLRTGSAEQYF. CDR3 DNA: TGTGCCAGCACCCTTCGGACAGGGTCGGCCGAGCAGTACTTC.

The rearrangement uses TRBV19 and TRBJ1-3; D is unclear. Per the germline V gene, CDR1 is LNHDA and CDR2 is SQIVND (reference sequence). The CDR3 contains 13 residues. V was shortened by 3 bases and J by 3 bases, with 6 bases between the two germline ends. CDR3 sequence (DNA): TGTGCCAGTAGTATCAAGCGTGGAAACACCATATATTTT. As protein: CASSIKRGNTIYF.

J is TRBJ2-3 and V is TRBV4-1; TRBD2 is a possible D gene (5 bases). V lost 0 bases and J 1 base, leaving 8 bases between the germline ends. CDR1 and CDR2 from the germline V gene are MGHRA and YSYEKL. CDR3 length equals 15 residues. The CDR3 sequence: CASSQEKRRTDTQYF. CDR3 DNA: TGCGCCAGCAGCCAAGAAAAGCGGCGCACAGATACGCAGTATTTT.

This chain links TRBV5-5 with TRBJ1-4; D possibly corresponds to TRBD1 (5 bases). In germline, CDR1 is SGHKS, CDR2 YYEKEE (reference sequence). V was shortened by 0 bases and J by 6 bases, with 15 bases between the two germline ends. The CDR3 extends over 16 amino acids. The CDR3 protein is CASSLDRPGWDEKLFF. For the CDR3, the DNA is TGTGCCAGCAGCTTGGACAGGCCGGGCTGGGATGAAAAACTGTTTTTT.

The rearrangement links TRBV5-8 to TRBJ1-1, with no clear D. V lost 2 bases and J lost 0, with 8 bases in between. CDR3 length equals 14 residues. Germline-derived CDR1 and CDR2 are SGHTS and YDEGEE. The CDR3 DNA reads TGTGCCAGCAGCTTTGGCAGGTTGAACACTGAAGCTTTCTTT. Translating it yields CASSFGRLNTEAFF.

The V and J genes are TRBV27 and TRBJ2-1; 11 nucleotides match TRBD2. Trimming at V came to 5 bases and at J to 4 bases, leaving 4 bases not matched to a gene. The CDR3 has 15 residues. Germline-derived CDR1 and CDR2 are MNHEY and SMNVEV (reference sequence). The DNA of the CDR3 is TGTGCCAGCAGTCCCCTAGCGGGGGGTTACAATGAGCAGTTCTTC. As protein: CASSPLAGGYNEQFF.

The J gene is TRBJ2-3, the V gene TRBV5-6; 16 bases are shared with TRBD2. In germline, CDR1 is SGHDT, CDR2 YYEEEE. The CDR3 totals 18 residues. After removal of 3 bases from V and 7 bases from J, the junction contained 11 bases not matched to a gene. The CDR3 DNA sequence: TGTGCCAGCAGCTATCCCGGGACTAGCGGGAGGGCGTACCATACGCAGTATTTT. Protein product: CASSYPGTSGRAYHTQYF.